The following is a TCR beta chain sequence with its context. In this sample, this clonotype turned up many times. There is no known antigen for this receptor. It has no much larger one-base neighbor in the sample; base qualities were not kept. The record originates from a study of regulatory T cells in long-lasting Graves disease listed by TCRdb under 2021. Concerning the study at large: In the newly diagnosed Graves' disease group, patients had been taking antithyroid drugs for less than 3 months. The study was registered as a clinical trial and conducted in China. Persistent Graves' disease patients were compared with newly diagnosed Graves' disease patients by peripheral blood TCR sequencing and RNA sequencing. TCR sequencing covered roughly 13 persistent and some 20 newly diagnosed Graves' disease patients, some 33 samples in total.

Reading from cysteine to phenylalanine, the CDR3 counts 16 amino acids. Only CDR3 DNA is held: 48 bases, read in frame from base 1. For this chain, trimming is 6 bases at the V end and 3 bases at the J end, and the number of junction bases without a gene match is 15. Sequences SGHRS (CDR1) and YFSETQ (CDR2) are obtained from the germline V gene. The meaning of the sample's time point label: newly diagnosed GD, antithyroid drugs for less than 3 months. For both TCR sequencing and RNA sequencing, RNA was extracted from PBMCs using TRIzol. The diagnosis of Graves' disease was made according to American Thyroid Association guidelines. Patients for the study were recruited at an endocrinology department in Xi'an, China. Each patient gave around 9 milliliters of peripheral blood, collected in an EDTA anticoagulant tube. Ficoll Paque Plus density gradient separation was used to isolate PBMCs, and no further T cell sorting was performed. An Agilent 2100 Bioanalyzer and agarose gel were used to check RNA quality, and a NanoDrop 2000 was used to measure RNA concentration.

Libraries were built with multiplex PCR. The instrument was an Illumina HiSeq 4000. CDR3 regions were amplified by Arm-PCR with iRepertoire HTBI primers to construct TCR beta libraries. Gel purification was performed on PCR products prior to sequencing. Concerning the study's data processing: A total of 60 to 80 TRBV and approximately 13 TRBJ segments were identified across samples and were used for gene usage analysis of CDR3 amino acid clonotypes. COPE and FqMerger were used to merge filtered high-quality paired reads into contigs. BLAST was used to align contigs to the IMGT TRBV, TRBD and TRBJ reference genes, and CDR3 was defined following IMGT. Any clonotype with a frequency above 0.1% was classified as a highly expanded clone. Shannon entropy served as the measure of repertoire diversity, while the Gini coefficient captured V-J evenness. Clonotypes shared by more than one individual were considered public. The public reads were quality trimmed at Q25 with fastp and then assembled into clones with MiXCR by TCRdb, keeping productive beta chains. Each CDR3 protein appears once, grouped with its most common genes and DNA. TCRdb's processing, not the authors', yielded these V and J calls. The sample includes approximately 350,000 distinct CDR3 sequences, with about 17% observed a single time. The leading ten clones occupy around 20% of the sample.

Findings and caveats that apply to the study as a whole: Persistent Graves' disease patients showed lower TCR Shannon entropy and fewer highly expanded clones than newly diagnosed patients, suggesting clonal expansion. Persistent disease showed preferential use of TRBV28, TRBJ1-2 and TRBJ2-5, whereas newly diagnosed disease favored TRBV20-1 and TRBJ2-1. Sequencing and analysis were limited to the TCR beta chain. Patients with persistent disease shared more public clonotypes (about 2,900) than newly diagnosed patients did (around 1,000). The study examined only peripheral blood because the primary lesion, thyroid tissue, could not be accessed. The small sample size was acknowledged by the authors as a limitation that may reduce accuracy.

The same data also went into a second study, on T cells in Graves' hyperthyroidism and ophthalmopathy. Per that second paper: Stable Graves' hyperthyroidism was defined as no progression to ophthalmopathy during 18 months of follow-up. The hyperthyroidism patients were between 18 and 65 years old and newly diagnosed, with a disease duration of less than 2 months. Any patient with an uncontrolled infection, another autoimmune disease, pregnancy or lactation was excluded. Clinical symptoms, serum thyroxine and TRAb, thyroid ultrasound, and orbital computed tomography formed the basis for the diagnoses. The TCR CDR3 was subjected to a first round of RT-PCR using the HTBI primer set and the Qiagen OneStep RT-PCR kit. Most expanded thyroid clonotypes (frequency above 0.001) were also found in blood, which suggests that blood repertoires may mirror thyroid immune responses. In cross-validation, a model built on a 13 V-J signature told ophthalmopathy apart from stable hyperthyroidism with approximately 90% sensitivity and around 81% specificity, and in testing the same model reached 80%/75%. In validation, the model predicted progression to ophthalmopathy with about 71% sensitivity and around 72% specificity, a median of about 6 months before onset. To identify TCR V-J signatures that set the groups apart, the researchers used a discovery cohort of roughly 100 patients, made up of roughly 40 with Graves' ophthalmopathy and around 58 with stable Graves' hyperthyroidism. An independent validation cohort of fewer than 20 hyperthyroidism patients and about 16 patients who later progressed to ophthalmopathy tested prospective prediction of ophthalmopathy. The approximately 98 discovery patients were randomly divided into training and test sets at a 7:3 ratio. The study also compared thyroid tissue and blood T-cell repertoires from several Graves' hyperthyroidism patients. After blood sampling, hyperthyroidism patients were treated with methimazole at a starting dose of 30 mg daily, and ophthalmopathy patients were treated with high-dose intravenous methylprednisolone. The libraries were constructed in a second round of multiplex PCR and then size-selected and purified. Paired-end sequencing of the libraries was performed with 100 bp reads on an Illumina HiSeq2000. Raw data were processed with SOAPnuke, discarding reads with adapters, uncalled bases, mean Phred below 15, or no exact constant-primer or identifier match. COPE v1.2.5 was used to merge high-quality paired reads, and clonotypes were defined as unique nucleotide sequences. MiTCR v1.1 was used to align the clonotypes against IMGT TRBV, TRBD and TRBJ reference segments. Only V-J combinations with frequency above 0.0001, covering 99% to 99.2% of repertoires, were analysed. A TCS score was defined as the ratio between F50 (clonal expansion) and ExV (chaos), using BLOSUM62-based TCRdist between CDR3 peptides within each V-J. Welch's t-statistics and random forest reduced 450 to 600 V-J features to some 14, which were used in a naive Bayes classifier (R e1071). No statistical method was used to fix the sample size in advance, and group allocation was not hidden from the investigators. TCR Vbeta CDR3 sequencing of roughly 140 peripheral blood samples (roughly 43 ophthalmopathy, 75 to 85 hyperthyroidism and approximately 17 progressor patients) is reported in the paper.

The chain is made from TRBV5-1 and TRBJ2-7, with TRBD1 matching 7 junction bases. Sequencing was performed on peripheral blood mononuclear cells (PBMCs), taken at new diagnosis, from a patient treated with antithyroid drugs. The sequence came from a woman aged 18-29 years with Graves disease. Donor details come from another sample of the same person, matched by shared clones. CDR3 reads: CASTGIIRTGFYEQYF. Here is the DNA: TGCGCCAGCACCGGGATAATCAGGACAGGCTTCTACGAGCAGTACTTC.